This T cell receptor beta chain was observed in a study of blood T cell repertoires in COVID-19. Looking at the study overall: Material from acute and convalescent COVID-19 was sourced from the United States, Italy and Spain. T cells, B-cell-depleted T cells, or PBMCs supplied cDNA or gDNA.

The authors' processing: Amplification of reference gene primers provided the estimated nucleated cell counts. Clones were sequenced by immunoSEQ multiplex PCR, and TCRdb holds only the in-frame ones, with some missing. Clone size and V and J calls were adopted from that table, with D and trimming inferred from the DNA. Of about 150,000 clones listed, over 65% are singletons. Losses at the gene ends were 2 bases for V and 2 bases for J; bases not matched to a gene: 3. The CDR3 extends over 15 amino acids. CDR1 and CDR2 (germline): SEHNR, FQNEAQ (reference sequence). Sequences were obtained from peripheral blood. The rearrangement uses TRBV7-9 and TRBJ2-3; 8 bases are a match to TRBD2. The source is a human donor in a cohort sampled during active COVID-19. The CDR3 DNA follows: TGTGCCAGCAGCTTAAGCGGGGGACCCACAGATACGCAGTATTTT. It translates to CASSLSGGPTDTQYF.